The clone carrying this T cell receptor beta chain appeared a few times. The target antigen is unknown. Trimming took 5 bases from V and 10 from J, leaving 17 bases between them. This CDR3 has 14 amino acids. Germline V gene lookup returns CDR1 MDHEN and CDR2 SYDVKM. The data stem from a study of regulatory T cells in long-lasting Graves disease. Overall study findings and caveats: Among samples with persistent disease, TRBV28, TRBJ1-2 and TRBJ2-5 were favored.

Building the TCR beta libraries relied on iRepertoire HTBI primers, and CDR3 regions underwent Arm-PCR. TCRdb analysed the multiplex PCR reads with MiXCR anew, one entry per CDR3 protein. The data contain a few hundred thousand distinct CDR3 sequences, about 20% of them singletons. The time point was: persistent/refractory GD, antithyroid drugs over 5 years with positive TRAb. Following extraction of RNA from PBMCs, that RNA was used to make the TCR library. The receptor comes from a female donor with Graves disease. The J gene is TRBJ1-4, the V gene TRBV28; D is possibly TRBD1 (6 bases). Sequenced here: peripheral blood mononuclear cells (PBMCs), sampled when the disease was refractory, from a patient treated with antithyroid drugs. The CDR3 sequence is CASSTGAQWGKLFF. The CDR3 region has the DNA TGTGCCAGCAGTACGGGGGCGCAGTGGGGAAAACTGTTTTTT. Full variable domain (rest looked up from reference TRBV28 and TRBJ1-4): DVKVTQSSRYLVKRTGEKVFLECVQDMDHENMFWYRQDPGLGLRLIYFSYDVKMKEKGDIPEGYSVSREKKERFSLILESASTNQTSMYLCASSTGAQWGKLFFGSGTQLSVL.